One sample yielded the 7 T cell receptor beta chains listed below, sequenced in a study of blood T cells in healthy people across ages. Through a sample-barcoded 5' primer and a J-beta primer mix, a second PCR was run for roughly 7 to 12 cycles. TCRdb recomputed calls from the 5' RACE reads with MiXCR, one row per CDR3 protein. The repertoire holds about 1.1 million distinct CDR3 sequences, with more than 30% as singletons. Sequenced input: blood. These receptors were collected from a man aged 18 to 30 in good health.

The DNA for the CDR3 is TGTGCCAGCAGCTTCCAACTAGGGGCAGATACGCAGTATTTT. Protein sequence: CASSFQLGADTQYF. This rearrangement joins TRBV9 to TRBJ2-3; D is possibly TRBD1 or TRBD2 (5 bases each). V was clipped by 4 bases and J by 4 bases, with 13 bases between them. CDR3 length: 14 amino acids. Germline CDR1 reads SGDLS; CDR2 reads YYNGEE.

The chain carries TRBV20-1 and TRBJ2-5; D remains ambiguous. The germline CDR1 and CDR2 sequences are DFQATT and SNEGSKA (reference sequence). CDR3 length equals 12 residues. Trimming cost V 6 bases and J 4 bases, with 12 bases left between them. The CDR3 coding sequence is TGCAGTGCCCCCTCATCGGGAGAGACCCAGTACTTC. The encoded protein is CSAPSSGETQYF.

This clonotype was picked up many times. The V gene is TRBV12-3 or TRBV12-4, the J gene TRBJ2-3, with unresolved D. The CDR3 covers 12 residues. Trimming cost V 2 bases and J 12 bases, with 12 bases left between them. The chain's CDR3 is CASSLSAKDQYF. The DNA for the CDR3 is TGTGCCAGCAGTTTAAGTGCCAAAGATCAGTATTTT.

This clonotype was seen only a few times. The chain carries TRBV12-3 or TRBV12-4 and TRBJ2-3, with D maybe TRBD1 (6 bases). Between the trimmed V and J ends, which lost 3 bases and 4 bases, there was a span of 11 bases. The CDR3 covers 14 residues. The CDR3 is CASSFLGAADTQYF. The CDR3 DNA reads TGTGCCAGCAGTTTCTTGGGGGCGGCAGATACGCAGTATTTT.

In its sample, this clonotype was seen a few times. This chain links TRBV10-3 with TRBJ1-2; 7 bases are a match to TRBD1. V shed 3 bases and J 8 bases; nucleotides not matched to a gene: 9. The CDR3 is made up of 14 amino acids. Germline loops: CDR1 ENHRY, CDR2 SYGVKD. CDR3 in DNA: TGTGCCATCAGTGACGGGGACAGAACTATGGGCTACACCTTC. It codes for CAISDGDRTMGYTF.

This clonotype was counted only a few times. V usage is TRBV10-2 and J usage is TRBJ2-3, with 12 bases lining up with TRBD2. Germline CDR1 reads WSHSY; CDR2 reads SAAADI. V was clipped by 5 bases and J by 1 base; unmatched bases: 4. CDR3 size: 16 residues. For the CDR3, the DNA is TGCGCCAGCAGTTGGACTAGCGGGATTCGCACAGATACGCAGTATTTT. It specifies CASSWTSGIRTDTQYF.

The chain links TRBV9 to TRBJ1-1; D perhaps matches TRBD1 (5 bases). Germline V gene data show CDR1 as SGDLS and CDR2 as YYNGEE. Trimming cost V 4 bases and J 6 bases, with 16 bases left between them. The CDR3 is 14 residues long. This chain's CDR3 is CASSLSMGVSEAFF. The CDR3 DNA follows: TGTGCCAGCAGCCTCTCTATGGGGGTTTCTGAAGCTTTCTTT.